These T cell receptor beta chains were read from a single sample in a study of blood T cell repertoires in COVID-19. Clones were sequenced by immunoSEQ multiplex PCR, and TCRdb holds only the in-frame ones, with some missing. The sample records approximately 300,000 clones, around 90% being singletons. The material sequenced was peripheral blood. These receptors were taken from a woman aged 25 to 45 with COVID-19, enrolled during active disease. Each CDR3 is given with its conserved first and last residue. D genes are given only for firm matches. Some rows have no size entry. The others give once, few or many, or a class for an expanded clone.

>TRBJ2-7|-|TRBV5-1|-
TGCGCCAGCAGCTTGGGGTCTAGCAACGAGCAGTACTTC
CASSLGSSNEQYF
>TRBJ1-1|-|TRBV6-5|-
TGTGCCAGCACCCAGAACACTGAAGCTTTCTTT
CASTQNTEAFF
>TRBJ1-3|TRBD1|TRBV7-9|-
TGTGCCAGCAGCCCACCGGGGGACAGGCAAGGAAACACCATATATTTT
CASSPPGDRQGNTIYF
>TRBJ1-1|TRBD1|TRBV28|-
TGTGCCAGCAGTATGACAGGGGGCACTGAAGCTTTCTTT
CASSMTGGTEAFF
>TRBJ2-5|-|TRBV5-6|-
TGTGCCAGCAGCTTCAACTTCGAGACCCAGTACTTC
CASSFNFETQYF
>TRBJ2-7|-|TRBV30|-
TGTGCCTGGAGTCCCCGCTGGGCGGGCACCTACGAGCAGTACTTC
CAWSPRWAGTYEQYF
>TRBJ2-7|TRBD2|TRBV6-5|-
TGTGCCAGCAGTTACTCGGGAGGGACCTTAACCTACGAGCAGTACTTC
CASSYSGGTLTYEQYF
>TRBJ2-5|TRBD1|TRBV6-5|-
TGTGCCAGCAGTCCCAGGACAGGGCAGCAGACCCAGTACTTC
CASSPRTGQQTQYF
>TRBJ1-1|TRBD1|TRBV6-2/TRBV6-3|once
TGTGCCAGCAGTTACGGACAGGGTGACATGAACACTGAAGCTTTCTTT
CASSYGQGDMNTEAFF
>TRBJ1-6|TRBD1|TRBV7-9|-
TGTGCCAGCAGCCCCATCAACAGGGGTCGGGGTTCACCCCTCCACTTT
CASSPINRGRGSPLHF
>TRBJ2-7|TRBD2|TRBV4-2|-
TGTGCCAGCAGCCAAGAACGGCTAGCGGGCTACGAGCAGTACTTC
CASSQERLAGYEQYF
>TRBJ1-2|-|TRBV4-1|-
TGCGCCAGCAGCCAAGATCCAAGGACAGCGCTAAACTATGGCTACACCTTC
CASSQDPRTALNYGYTF
>TRBJ2-3|-|TRBV30|once
TGTGCCTGGAGTCCCCGGGCAGATACGCAGTATTTT
CAWSPRADTQYF
>TRBJ1-3|TRBD1|TRBV7-9|few
TGTGCCAGCAGCCGGGGACAGGGTTCTGGAAACACCATATATTTT
CASSRGQGSGNTIYF
>TRBJ1-4|TRBD1|TRBV6-6|-
TGTGCCAGCAGTTACACCGGGACAGGGAAGGAAAAACTGTTTTTT
CASSYTGTGKEKLFF
>TRBJ2-5|-|TRBV9|-
TGTGCCAGCAGCGTAGGGCGGACAGTTCAAGAGACCCAGTACTTC
CASSVGRTVQETQYF
>TRBJ2-7|TRBD2|TRBV7-8|-
TGTGCCAGCAGCGCGACTAGCGGGACATCCTACGAGCAGTACTTC
CASSATSGTSYEQYF
>TRBJ1-4|-|TRBV25-1|-
TGTGCCAGCAGTGAATATCACAGCTCAAATGAAAAACTGTTTTTT
CASSEYHSSNEKLFF
>TRBJ1-1|TRBD1|TRBV24-1|-
TGTGCCACCAGTGGAACAGGGGTGAACACTGAAGCTTTCTTT
CATSGTGVNTEAFF
>TRBJ2-3|TRBD2|TRBV2|-
TGTGCCAGCAGTTACGGGACTAGCGGGAGGGCAGGGGATACGCAGTATTTT
CASSYGTSGRAGDTQYF
>TRBJ2-2|TRBD2|TRBV28|-
TGTGCCAGCAGACTAGCGGGAAACACCGGGGAGCTGTTTTTT
CASRLAGNTGELFF
>TRBJ2-7|TRBD2|TRBV2|-
TGTGCCAGCAGTGATGTAGCGGGCTACGAGCAGTACTTC
CASSDVAGYEQYF
>TRBJ2-3|-|TRBV4-3|-
TGCGCCAGCAGCCAAGGGGCCCGCCGCGATACGCAGTATTTT
CASSQGARRDTQYF
>TRBJ2-7|TRBD2|TRBV5-1|-
TGCGCCAGCAGCGTCAGTCCGGGAGGTACCTACGAGCAGTACTTC
CASSVSPGGTYEQYF
>TRBJ2-1|-|TRBV2|-
TGTGCCAGCAGCTACGGACAGTACAATGAGCAGTTCTTC
CASSYGQYNEQFF
>TRBJ1-1|-|TRBV5-1|-
TGCGCCAGCAGTTGGGGGGGAACGAACACTGAAGCTTTCTTT
CASSWGGTNTEAFF
>TRBJ1-4|TRBD1|TRBV11-2|-
TGTGCCAGCAGCTTAGTAGGGGGCGCAACTAATGAAAAACTGTTTTTT
CASSLVGGATNEKLFF
>TRBJ2-7|-|TRBV29-1|-
TGCAGCGTTGAAGATCCTAGATCTAACGAGGGGGTAGGATGGCAGTACTTC
CSVEDPRSNEGVGWQYF
>TRBJ1-4|TRBD1|TRBV6-1|-
TGTGCCAGCAGTGACCTCGGGACAGAGTATGTAAAACTGTTTTTT
CASSDLGTEYVKLFF
>TRBJ1-6|-|TRBV19|-
TGTGCCAGTTCGTCGCTCCCGGTCCGCTCCTATAATTCACCCCTCCACTTT
CASSSLPVRSYNSPLHF
>TRBJ2-1|-|TRBV5-8|-
TGTGCCAGCAGCCCCAGGGATGAGCAGTTCTTC
CASSPRDEQFF
>TRBJ1-6|-|TRBV5-5|-
TGTGCCAGCAGCCTGGGGAGGAGCTCCTATAATTCACCCCTCCACTTT
CASSLGRSSYNSPLHF
>TRBJ2-4|-|TRBV11-2|-
TGTGCCAGCAGCTCCGAGAACCCGTACATTCAGTACTTC
CASSSENPYIQYF
>TRBJ2-1|-|TRBV21-1|-
TGTGCCAGCACCGACAAGACCCAAGGACTAGCGAATTACAATGAGCAGTTCTTC
CASTDKTQGLANYNEQFF
>TRBJ1-6|TRBD1|TRBV19|-
TGTGCCAGTCGGGACCGACAGGGGAGTTCACCCCTCCACTTT
CASRDRQGSSPLHF
>TRBJ2-3|-|TRBV9|-
TGTGCCAGCAGCGTCCGTGGGCGACACACAGATACGCAGTATTTT
CASSVRGRHTDTQYF
>TRBJ2-2|-|TRBV7-3|-
TGTGCCAGCAGCGTGCCGGACACCGGGGAGCTGTTTTTT
CASSVPDTGELFF
>TRBJ1-2|TRBD1|TRBV19|-
TGTGCCAGTAGTTCGCGACAGGGGGATGGCTACACCTTC
CASSSRQGDGYTF
>TRBJ1-2|-|TRBV7-9|-
TGTGCCAGCAGCTCGACATGGGTCTATGGCTACACCTTC
CASSSTWVYGYTF
>TRBJ2-1|TRBD2|TRBV6-5|-
TGTGCCAGCAGTTTCTTGACTAGCGGGGATAAAGTTGAGCAGTTCTTC
CASSFLTSGDKVEQFF
>TRBJ1-1|-|TRBV4-1|-
TGCGCCAGCAGCTCAGCGCGTCTGAACACTGAAGCTTTCTTT
CASSSARLNTEAFF
>TRBJ2-7|-|TRBV18|-
TGTGCCAGCTCACCCGAGGTCGGAAACGAGCAGTACTTC
CASSPEVGNEQYF
>TRBJ1-5|-|TRBV2|-
TGTGCCAGCAAGGAACAGGGCTATCGGCCCCAGCATTTT
CASKEQGYRPQHF
>TRBJ1-1|TRBD1|TRBV5-1|-
TGCGCCAGCAGCACCGGGACAGGGTCTACTGAAGCTTTCTTT
CASSTGTGSTEAFF